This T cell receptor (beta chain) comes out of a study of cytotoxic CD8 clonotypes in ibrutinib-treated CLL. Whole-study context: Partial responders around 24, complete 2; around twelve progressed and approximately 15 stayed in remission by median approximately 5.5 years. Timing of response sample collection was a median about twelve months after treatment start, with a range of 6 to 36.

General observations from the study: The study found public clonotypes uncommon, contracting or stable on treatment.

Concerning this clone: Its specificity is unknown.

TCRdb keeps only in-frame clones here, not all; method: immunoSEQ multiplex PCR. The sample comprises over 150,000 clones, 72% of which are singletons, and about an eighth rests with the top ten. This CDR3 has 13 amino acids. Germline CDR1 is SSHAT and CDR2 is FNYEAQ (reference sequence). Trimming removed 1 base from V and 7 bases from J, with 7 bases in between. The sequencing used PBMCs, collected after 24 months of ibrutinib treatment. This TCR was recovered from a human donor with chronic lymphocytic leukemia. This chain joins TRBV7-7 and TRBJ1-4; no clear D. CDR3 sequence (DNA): TGTGCCAGCAGCTTAGTAAATGGTGAAAAACTGTTTTTT. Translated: CASSLVNGEKLFF.